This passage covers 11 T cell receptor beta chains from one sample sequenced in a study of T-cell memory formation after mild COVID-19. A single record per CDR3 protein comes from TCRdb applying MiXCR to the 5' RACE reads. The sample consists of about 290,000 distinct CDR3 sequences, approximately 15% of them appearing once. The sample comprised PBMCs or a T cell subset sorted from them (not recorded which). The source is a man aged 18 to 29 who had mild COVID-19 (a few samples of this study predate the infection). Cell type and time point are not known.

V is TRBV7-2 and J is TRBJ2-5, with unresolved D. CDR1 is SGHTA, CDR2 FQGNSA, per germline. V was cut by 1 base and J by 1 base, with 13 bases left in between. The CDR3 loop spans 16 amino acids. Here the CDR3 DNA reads TGTGCCAGCAGCTTAGAATTGCGGTATACCCAAGAGACCCAGTACTTC. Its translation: CASSLELRYTQETQYF.

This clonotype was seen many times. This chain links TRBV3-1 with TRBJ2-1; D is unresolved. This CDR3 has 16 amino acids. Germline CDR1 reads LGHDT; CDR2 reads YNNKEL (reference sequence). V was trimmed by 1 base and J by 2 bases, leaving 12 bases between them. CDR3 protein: CASSQAPPVAYNEQFF. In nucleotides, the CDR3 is TGTGCCAGCAGCCAAGCCCCCCCGGTAGCCTACAATGAGCAGTTCTTC.

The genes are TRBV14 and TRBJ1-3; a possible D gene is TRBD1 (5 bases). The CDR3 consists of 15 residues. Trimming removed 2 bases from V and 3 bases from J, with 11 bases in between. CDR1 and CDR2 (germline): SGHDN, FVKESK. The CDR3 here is CASSQQGARGNTIYF. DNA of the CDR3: TGTGCCAGCAGCCAACAAGGGGCGCGTGGAAACACCATATATTTT.

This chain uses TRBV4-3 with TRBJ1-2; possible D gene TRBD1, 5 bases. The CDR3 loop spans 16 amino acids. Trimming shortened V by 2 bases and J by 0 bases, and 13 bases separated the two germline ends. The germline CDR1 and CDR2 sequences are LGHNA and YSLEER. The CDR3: CASSQQTGSTNYGYTF. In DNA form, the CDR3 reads TGCGCCAGCAGCCAACAAACAGGCTCCACTAACTATGGCTACACCTTC.

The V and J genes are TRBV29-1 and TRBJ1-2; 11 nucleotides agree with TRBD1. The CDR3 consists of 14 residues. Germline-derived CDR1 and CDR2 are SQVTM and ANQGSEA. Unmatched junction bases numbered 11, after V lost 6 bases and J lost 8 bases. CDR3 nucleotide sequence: TGCAGCGTAGAACCGGGACAGGGGGATAGGGGCTACACCTTC. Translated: CSVEPGQGDRGYTF.

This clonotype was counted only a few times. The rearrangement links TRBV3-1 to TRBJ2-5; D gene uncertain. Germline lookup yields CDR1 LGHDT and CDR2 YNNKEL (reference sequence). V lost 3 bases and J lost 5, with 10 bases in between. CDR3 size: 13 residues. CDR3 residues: CASSQSRWETQYF. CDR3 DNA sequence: TGTGCCAGCAGCCAGTCCCGGTGGGAGACCCAGTACTTC.

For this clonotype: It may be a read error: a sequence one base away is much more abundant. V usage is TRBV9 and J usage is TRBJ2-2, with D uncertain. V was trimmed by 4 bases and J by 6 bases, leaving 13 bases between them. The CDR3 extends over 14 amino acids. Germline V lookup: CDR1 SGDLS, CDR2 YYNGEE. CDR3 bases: TGTGCCAGCAGCCGGGTACTCCGCGCCGGGGAGCTGTTTTTT. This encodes CASSRVLRAGELFF.

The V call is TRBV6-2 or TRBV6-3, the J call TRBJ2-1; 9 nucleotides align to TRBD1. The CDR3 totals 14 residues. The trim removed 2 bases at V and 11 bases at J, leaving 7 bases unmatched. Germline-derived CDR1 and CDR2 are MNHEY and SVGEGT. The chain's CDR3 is CASSYGTGTTKQFF. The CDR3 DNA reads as TGTGCCAGCAGTTACGGGACAGGGACTACCAAGCAGTTCTTC.

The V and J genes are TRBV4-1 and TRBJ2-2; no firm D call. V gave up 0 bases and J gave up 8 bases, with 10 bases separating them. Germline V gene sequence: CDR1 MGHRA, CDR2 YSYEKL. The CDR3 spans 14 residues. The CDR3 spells CASSQDTVTGELFF. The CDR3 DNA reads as TGCGCCAGCAGCCAAGATACTGTGACGGGGGAGCTGTTTTTT.

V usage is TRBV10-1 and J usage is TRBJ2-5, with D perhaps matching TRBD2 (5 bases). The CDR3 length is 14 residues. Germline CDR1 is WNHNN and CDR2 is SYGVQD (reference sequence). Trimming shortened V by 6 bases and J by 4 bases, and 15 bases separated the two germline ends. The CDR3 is CASSETGMGETQYF. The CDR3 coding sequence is TGCGCCAGCAGCGAGACCGGGATGGGAGAGACCCAGTACTTC.

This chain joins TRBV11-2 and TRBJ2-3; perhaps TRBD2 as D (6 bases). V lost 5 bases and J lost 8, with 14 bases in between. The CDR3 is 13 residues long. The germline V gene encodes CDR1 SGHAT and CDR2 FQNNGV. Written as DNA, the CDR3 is TGTGCCAGCAGCCAGAGACCGGGAGCTACGCAGTATTTT. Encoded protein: CASSQRPGATQYF. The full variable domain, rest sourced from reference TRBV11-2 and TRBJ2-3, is EAGVAQSPRYKIIEKRQSVAFWCNPISGHATLYWYQQILGQGPKLLIQFQNNGVVDDSQLPKDRFSAERLKGVDSTLKIQPAKLEDSAVYLCASSQRPGATQYFGPGTRLTVL.